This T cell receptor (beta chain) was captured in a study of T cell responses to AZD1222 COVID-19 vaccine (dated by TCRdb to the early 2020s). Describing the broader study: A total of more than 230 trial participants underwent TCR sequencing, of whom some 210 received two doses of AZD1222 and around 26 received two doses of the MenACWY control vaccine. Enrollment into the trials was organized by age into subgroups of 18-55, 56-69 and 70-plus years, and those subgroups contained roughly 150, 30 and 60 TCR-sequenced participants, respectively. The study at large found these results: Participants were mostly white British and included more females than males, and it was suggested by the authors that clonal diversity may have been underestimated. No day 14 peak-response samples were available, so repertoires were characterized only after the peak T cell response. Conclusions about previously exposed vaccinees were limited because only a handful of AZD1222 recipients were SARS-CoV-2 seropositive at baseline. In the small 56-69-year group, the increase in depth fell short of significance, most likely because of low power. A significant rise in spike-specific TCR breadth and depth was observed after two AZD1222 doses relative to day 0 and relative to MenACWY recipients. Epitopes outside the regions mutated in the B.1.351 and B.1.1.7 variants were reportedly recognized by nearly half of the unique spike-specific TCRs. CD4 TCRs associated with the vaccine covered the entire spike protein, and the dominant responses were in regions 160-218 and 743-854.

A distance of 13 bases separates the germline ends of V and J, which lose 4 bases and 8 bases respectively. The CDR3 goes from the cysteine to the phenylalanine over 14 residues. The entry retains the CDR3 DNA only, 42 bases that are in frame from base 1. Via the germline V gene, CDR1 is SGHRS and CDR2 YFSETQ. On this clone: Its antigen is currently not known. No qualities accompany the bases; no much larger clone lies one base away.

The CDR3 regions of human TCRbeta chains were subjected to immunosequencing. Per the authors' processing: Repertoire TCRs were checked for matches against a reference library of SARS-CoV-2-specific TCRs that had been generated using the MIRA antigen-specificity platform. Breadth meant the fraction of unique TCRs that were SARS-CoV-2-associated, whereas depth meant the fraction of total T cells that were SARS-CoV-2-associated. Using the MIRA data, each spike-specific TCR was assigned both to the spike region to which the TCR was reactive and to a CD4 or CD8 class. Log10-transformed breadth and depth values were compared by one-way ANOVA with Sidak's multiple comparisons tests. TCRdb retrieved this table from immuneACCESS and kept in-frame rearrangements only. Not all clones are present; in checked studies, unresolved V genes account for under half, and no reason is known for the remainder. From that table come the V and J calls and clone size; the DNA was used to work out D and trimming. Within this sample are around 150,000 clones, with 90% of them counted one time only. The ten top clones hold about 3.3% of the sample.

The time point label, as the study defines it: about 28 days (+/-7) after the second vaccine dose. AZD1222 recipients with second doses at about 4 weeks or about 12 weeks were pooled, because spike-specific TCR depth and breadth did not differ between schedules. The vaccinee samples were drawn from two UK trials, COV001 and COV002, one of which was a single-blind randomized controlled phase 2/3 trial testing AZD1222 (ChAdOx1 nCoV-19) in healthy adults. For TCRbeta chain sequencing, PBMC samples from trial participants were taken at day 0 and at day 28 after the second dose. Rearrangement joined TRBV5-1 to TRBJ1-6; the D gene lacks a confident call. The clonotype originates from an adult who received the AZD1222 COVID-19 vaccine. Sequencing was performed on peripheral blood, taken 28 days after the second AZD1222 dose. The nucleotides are TGCGCCAGCAGCCCGGCCGGCGGATATTCACCCCTCCACTTT. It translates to CASSPAGGYSPLHF.